The clone carrying this T cell receptor (beta chain) was seen just once. Antigen specificity is unknown. Different DNA sequences within this sample yield the same CDR3. The data derive from a study of shared clonotypes between healthy human individuals. The ends were cut back, 6 bases at V and 5 bases at J, with 4 bases in the middle. Germline CDR1 ENHRY, CDR2 SYGVKD. The CDR3 length is 11 residues. Assay used: immunoSEQ multiplex PCR; TCRdb lists only in-frame clones, some missing. The sample shows millions of clones, 85% to 95% of them seen only once. General study points: The naive CD4 repertoires of a few donors were compared, and around 4.9% of clonotypes were shared. What rarefaction showed was incomplete sorted-subset sequencing despite large depth.

This TCR was recovered from a man in his late teens or twenties in good health. The rearrangement uses TRBV10-3 and TRBJ1-4, with no clear D. Sequencing was performed on naive CD4+ T cells sorted from blood. Described subset: CD45RA+ positively selected. For the CDR3, the DNA is TGTGCCATCAGGGGAAATGAAAAACTGTTTTTT. It yields the protein CAIRGNEKLFF.